This entry lists 8 T cell receptor beta chains sequenced from one sample in a study of T cell responses to AZD1222 COVID-19 vaccine. Sequencing was performed with immunoSEQ multiplex PCR; in TCRdb, only in-frame clones are kept and a portion is missing. The sample carries 120,000 or so clones, approximately 90% recorded once. The material sequenced was peripheral blood, taken 28 days after the second AZD1222 dose. The receptors here all came from an adult who received the AZD1222 COVID-19 vaccine.

This clone was seen only once. The rearrangement links TRBV2 to TRBJ2-4, with a tentative D call TRBD2 (5 bases). CDR1 is SNHLY and CDR2 is FYNNEI in the germline V gene. The length of the CDR3 is 14 residues. Trimming removed 2 bases from V and 6 bases from J, with 11 bases in between. In DNA, the CDR3 is TGTGCCAGCAGTGAAATAAGAGGGAGAAACATTCAGTACTTC. The encoded protein is CASSEIRGRNIQYF.

This clone was seen a single time. The chain recombines TRBV5-4 with TRBJ2-7; 7 bases fit TRBD1. Trimming removed 3 bases from V and 3 bases from J; junction bases left unmatched: 3. The CDR3 covers 13 residues. Germline V lookup: CDR1 SGHNT, CDR2 YYREEE (reference sequence). CDR3 region: CASSSTGNYEQYF. For the CDR3, the DNA is TGTGCCAGCAGCTCGACAGGGAACTACGAGCAGTACTTC.

Written as DNA, the CDR3 is TGTGCCAGCAGTGAAGCGCTCGGTCTTAACTATGGCTACACCTTC. It specifies CASSEALGLNYGYTF. The rearrangement links TRBV6-1 to TRBJ1-2, with D unresolved. Deletions cut 0 bases from V and 1 base from J, with 9 bases between. The CDR3 is 15 amino acids. CDR1 is MNHNS and CDR2 is SASEGT in the germline V gene.

The chain carries TRBV10-2 and TRBJ1-2; D remains ambiguous. Trimming removed 2 bases from V and 6 bases from J, with 4 bases in between. The CDR3 covers 11 residues. Germline V gene data show CDR1 as WSHSY and CDR2 as SAAADI. CDR3 nucleotides: TGCGCCAGCAGTGAGGGGGATGGCTACACCTTC. Encoded protein: CASSEGDGYTF.

The genes are TRBV2 and TRBJ2-2; 8 nucleotides agree with TRBD1. The CDR3 covers 15 residues. CDR1 is SNHLY and CDR2 is FYNNEI in the germline V gene. The J segment lost 3 bases and the V segment lost 4 bases, leaving 4 bases of the junction unmatched. The chain's CDR3 is CASSVPDRDTGELFF. In nucleotides, the CDR3 is TGTGCCAGCAGTGTTCCGGACAGGGACACCGGGGAGCTGTTTTTT.

V gene TRBV5-4 combines with J gene TRBJ2-5, with unresolved D. This CDR3 comprises 15 residues. V gave up 3 bases and J gave up 5 bases, with 17 bases separating them. Germline lookup yields CDR1 SGHNT and CDR2 YYREEE (reference sequence). CDR3 in amino acids: CASSWSSNGGETQYF. The CDR3, as DNA: TGTGCCAGCAGCTGGAGCTCCAATGGTGGCGAGACCCAGTACTTC.

The chain couples TRBV11-3 to TRBJ2-5; TRBD2 matches 9 bases. V shed 6 bases and J 5 bases; nucleotides not matched to a gene: 16. Germline CDR1 SGHNT, CDR2 YENEEA. The CDR3 is 17 amino acids. CDR3 bases: TGTGCCAGCAGTTCTGATCCACCCGGGAGCGGGGGGGAGACCCAGTACTTC. Translation: CASSSDPPGSGGETQYF.

The rearrangement uses TRBV27 and TRBJ2-7, with 10 bases that match TRBD1. The length of the CDR3 is 14 residues. Germline lookup yields CDR1 MNHEY and CDR2 SMNVEV (reference sequence). The V and J ends lost 6 bases and 0 bases, in that order; junction bases with no gene match: 2. CDR3 sequence reads: CASRGTGDSYEQYF. The CDR3 region has the DNA TGTGCCAGCAGAGGGACAGGGGACTCCTACGAGCAGTACTTC.